The subject of this entry is one TCR beta chain. This record comes from a study of T cell responses to AZD1222 COVID-19 vaccine. Study context: Second-dose groups at about 4 or about 12 weeks were pooled.

This CDR3 comprises 15 residues. Deletions cut 8 bases from V and 7 bases from J, with 20 bases between. From germline, CDR1 is MNHEY and CDR2 SVGAGI. Sequenced by immunoSEQ multiplex PCR; TCRdb stores in-frame clones only, minus some. The table records around 130,000 clones, roughly 88% of them present only once. Here the sequenced sample was peripheral blood, taken on day 0 of AZD1222 vaccination. The TCR sequence derives from an adult in good health. The V gene is TRBV6-5, the J gene TRBJ1-4; maybe TRBD1 (5 bases). The CDR3 DNA reads as TGTGCCAGCGGGGTGAATGGGGGGTCGGGTGAAAAACTGTTTTTT. As protein: CASGVNGGSGEKLFF.